Listed below are T cell receptor beta chains from one sample, sequenced in a study of beta chain features in type 1 diabetes. Assay: immunoSEQ multiplex PCR; the TCRdb copy retains only in-frame clones and omits some. This sample has 85,000 to 110,000 clones; 25% to 35% occur once, and the top ten carry 0.53%. Sequencing was carried out using central memory CD4+ T cells from blood. All receptors come from a woman aged 18-30 years with type 1 diabetes. Each CDR3 is given with its conserved first and last residue. D genes are given only for firm matches. Clone size is not always given. Where it is, it says once, few, many or a class for expanded clones.

j_call | v_call | clone_size | d_call | cdr3_nt | cdr3_aa
TRBJ2-4 | TRBV30 | NA | TRBD2 | TGTGCCTGGAGTAGGGGACTAGCGGGATCTGGGAACATTCAGTACTTC | CAWSRGLAGSGNIQYF
TRBJ2-1 | TRBV5-8 | NA | NA | TGTGCCAGCAGCTTGTATAACAATGAGCAGTTCTTC | CASSLYNNEQFF
TRBJ2-1 | TRBV10-3 | NA | NA | TGTGCCATCAGTCAGGGCATTTCTTCCGGTAATGAGCAGTTCTTC | CAISQGISSGNEQFF
TRBJ2-7 | TRBV5-6 | NA | TRBD2 | TGTGCCAGCAGCTTGACCGGGACTAGCCGTTACTACGAGCAGTACTTC | CASSLTGTSRYYEQYF
TRBJ2-1 | TRBV5-1 | few | NA | TGCGCCAGCAGCTTGGTCCACGGGTCCTCCAATGAGCAGTTCTTC | CASSLVHGSSNEQFF
TRBJ2-7 | TRBV6-6 | NA | NA | TGTGCCAGCAGCCCCCTGGGAGCGGGCCGCCTCTACGAGCAGTACTTC | CASSPLGAGRLYEQYF
TRBJ2-5 | TRBV18 | few | TRBD2 | TGTGCCAGCTCATTTGGACTAGCGGGAGCAGACGAGACCCAGTACTTC | CASSFGLAGADETQYF
TRBJ2-3 | TRBV5-6 | few | TRBD2 | TGTGCCAGCAGCCCATTGACTAGCGGGAGGGCCCCCGGCACAGATACGCAGTATTTT | CASSPLTSGRAPGTDTQYF
TRBJ2-4 | TRBV19 | NA | TRBD1 | TGTGCCAGTAGTATAGGGAAGTCCGGACAGGGAAACATTCAGTACTTC | CASSIGKSGQGNIQYF
TRBJ1-5 | TRBV7-2 | few | TRBD1 | TGTGCCAGCAGCTCAGGACAGGGACCCCAGCATTTT | CASSSGQGPQHF
TRBJ1-2 | TRBV14 | NA | NA | TGTGCCAGCAGCCAAGTGGGGGGTAGCTATGGCTACACCTTC | CASSQVGGSYGYTF
TRBJ2-7 | TRBV7-2 | few | TRBD2 | TGTGCCAGCAGCCAACGGAGCGGGACGGGGGAGCAGTACTTC | CASSQRSGTGEQYF
TRBJ2-7 | TRBV11-2 | once | NA | TGTGCCAGCAGCTTAGGTCCCCTAGCCTCCTACGAGCAGTACTTC | CASSLGPLASYEQYF
TRBJ2-1 | TRBV5-1 | NA | TRBD1 | TGCGCCAGCACTCCCCGGGACAGGGGTGGCAATGAGCAGTTCTTC | CASTPRDRGGNEQFF
TRBJ2-5 | TRBV7-2 | few | TRBD1 | TGTGCCAGCAGCTTGTCTTTAGGGACAGGGCAACAGACCCAGTACTTC | CASSLSLGTGQQTQYF
TRBJ1-1 | TRBV13 | few | TRBD1 | TGTGCCAGCAGTAGGCAGGGGGCGATTGAAGCTTTCTTT | CASSRQGAIEAFF
TRBJ2-5 | TRBV18 | once | TRBD2 | TGTGCCAGCTCAACTAGCGGGAGTGAGACCCAGTACTTC | CASSTSGSETQYF
TRBJ2-3 | TRBV7-9 | NA | TRBD2 | TGTGCCAGCAGCTTAGGGGCAAGCGGGAGTTTCACAGATACGCAGTATTTT | CASSLGASGSFTDTQYF
TRBJ1-2 | TRBV28 | NA | NA | TGTGCCAGCAGCTTAGGGGCATCTTCTAACTATGGCTACACCTTC | CASSLGASSNYGYTF
TRBJ1-4 | TRBV18 | NA | NA | TGTGCCAGCTCACCACCGTCGGGGGGCGAAGAAAAACTGTTTTTT | CASSPPSGGEEKLFF
TRBJ1-2 | TRBV5-1 | few | TRBD1 | TGCGCCAGCAGCTTGGATGACAGGGGGATCGGCTACACCTTC | CASSLDDRGIGYTF
TRBJ1-1 | TRBV11-2 | NA | NA | TGTGCCAGCAGCTCCGGTCCCCAAGCTTTCTTT | CASSSGPQAFF
TRBJ2-1 | TRBV7-9 | few | TRBD2 | TGTGCCCCAGCAGGGACTAGCAGCTACAATGAGCAGTTCTTC | CAPAGTSSYNEQFF
TRBJ2-3 | TRBV4-1 | NA | TRBD2 | TGCGCCAGCAGCCAGCCCCGACTAGCGGGAGGGCCCACAGATACGCAGTATTTT | CASSQPRLAGGPTDTQYF
TRBJ1-1 | TRBV2 | few | TRBD1 | TGTGCCAGCAGTTCCGGGACAGTCCTTCCCAACACTGAAGCTTTCTTT | CASSSGTVLPNTEAFF
TRBJ1-5 | TRBV9 | few | NA | TGTGCCAGCGGTAGGGGCGGGGCGGGTCACGATCAGCCCCAGCATTTT | CASGRGGAGHDQPQHF
TRBJ2-2 | TRBV19 | few | NA | TGTGCCAGTAGTAACAGGGTCACCGGGGAGCTGTTTTTT | CASSNRVTGELFF
TRBJ2-1 | TRBV6-1 | NA | TRBD2 | TGTGCCAGCAGGGGGGGGTCCTCCTACAATGAGCAGTTCTTC | CASRGGSSYNEQFF
TRBJ1-1 | TRBV29-1 | NA | TRBD1 | TGCAGCGCCGGGGGACAGGCGAACACTGAAGCTTTCTTT | CSAGGQANTEAFF
TRBJ2-6 | TRBV7-8 | few | TRBD1 | TGTGCCAGCAGCTTAGTGGGGGGGGGACAGGGGGTTCCTGGGGCCAACGTCCTGACTTTC | CASSLVGGGQGVPGANVLTF
TRBJ2-3 | TRBV19 | NA | TRBD2 | TGTGCCAGTATGGCGGGAGTGTTGGAAGATACGCAGTATTTT | CASMAGVLEDTQYF
TRBJ2-3 | TRBV6-1 | NA | TRBD1 | TGTGCCGAGCGTGGGACAGATACAGATACGCAGTATTTT | CAERGTDTDTQYF
TRBJ2-3 | TRBV7-2 | NA | NA | TGTGCCAGCAGCTTAGTGGGGAGAGGGGGTGCAATTCCAGATACGCAGTATTTT | CASSLVGRGGAIPDTQYF
TRBJ2-1 | TRBV30 | many | TRBD2 | TGTGCCTGGAGTTTGACTAGCGTCTACAATGAGCAGTTCTTC | CAWSLTSVYNEQFF
TRBJ2-3 | TRBV6-5 | NA | NA | TGTGCCAGCAGGGACTATTCCACAGATACGCAGTATTTT | CASRDYSTDTQYF
TRBJ1-2 | TRBV7-2 | few | TRBD1 | TGTGCCAGCAGCTGGGGGGGACAGGGGGAAGGCTACACCTTC | CASSWGGQGEGYTF